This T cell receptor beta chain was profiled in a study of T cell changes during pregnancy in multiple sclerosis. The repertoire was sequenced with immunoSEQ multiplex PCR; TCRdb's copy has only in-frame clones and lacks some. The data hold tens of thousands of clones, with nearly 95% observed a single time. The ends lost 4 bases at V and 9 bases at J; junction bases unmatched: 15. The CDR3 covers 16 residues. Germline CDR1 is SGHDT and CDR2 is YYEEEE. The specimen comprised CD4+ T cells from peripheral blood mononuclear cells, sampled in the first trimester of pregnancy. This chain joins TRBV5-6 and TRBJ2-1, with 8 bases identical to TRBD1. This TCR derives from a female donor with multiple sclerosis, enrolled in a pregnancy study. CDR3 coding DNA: TGTGCCAGCAGCGGGCGGTGGTCGGCAGGGGGCAGTGAGCAGTTCTTC. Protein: CASSGRWSAGGSEQFF. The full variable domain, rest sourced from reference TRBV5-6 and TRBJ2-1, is DAGVTQSPTHLIKTRGQQVTLRCSPKSGHDTVSWYQQALGQGPQFIFQYYEEEERQRGNFPDRFSGHQFPNYSSELNVNALLLGDSALYLCASSGRWSAGGSEQFFGPGTRLTVL.